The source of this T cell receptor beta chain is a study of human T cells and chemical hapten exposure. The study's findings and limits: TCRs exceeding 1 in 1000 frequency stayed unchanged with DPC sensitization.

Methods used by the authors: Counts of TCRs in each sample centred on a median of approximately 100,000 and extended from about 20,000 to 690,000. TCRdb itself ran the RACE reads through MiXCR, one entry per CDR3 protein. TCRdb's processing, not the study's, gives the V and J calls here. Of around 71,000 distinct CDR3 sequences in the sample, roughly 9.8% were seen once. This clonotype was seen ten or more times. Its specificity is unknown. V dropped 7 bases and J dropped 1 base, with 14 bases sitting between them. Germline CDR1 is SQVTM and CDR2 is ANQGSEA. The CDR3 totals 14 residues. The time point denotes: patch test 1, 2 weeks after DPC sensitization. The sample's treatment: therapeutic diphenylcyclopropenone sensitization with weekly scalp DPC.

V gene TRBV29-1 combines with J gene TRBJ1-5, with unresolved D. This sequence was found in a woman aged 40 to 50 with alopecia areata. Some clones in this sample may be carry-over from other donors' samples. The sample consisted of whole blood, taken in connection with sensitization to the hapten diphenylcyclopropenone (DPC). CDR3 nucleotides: TGCAGCGCCCATCTTGGACGGAGCAATCAGCCCCAGCATTTT. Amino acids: CSAHLGRSNQPQHF.